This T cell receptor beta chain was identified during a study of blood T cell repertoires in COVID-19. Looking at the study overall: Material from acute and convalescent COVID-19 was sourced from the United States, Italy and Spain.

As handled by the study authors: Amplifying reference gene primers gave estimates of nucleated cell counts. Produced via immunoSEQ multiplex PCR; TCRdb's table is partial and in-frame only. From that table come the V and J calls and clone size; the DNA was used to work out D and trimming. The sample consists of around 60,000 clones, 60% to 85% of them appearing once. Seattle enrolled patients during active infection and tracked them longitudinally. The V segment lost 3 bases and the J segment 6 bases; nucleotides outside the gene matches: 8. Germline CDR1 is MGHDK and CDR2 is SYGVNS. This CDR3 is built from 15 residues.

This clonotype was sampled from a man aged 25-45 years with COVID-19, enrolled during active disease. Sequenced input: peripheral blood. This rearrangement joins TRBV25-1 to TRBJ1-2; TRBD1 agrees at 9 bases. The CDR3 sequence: CASSDRGTGRHGYTF. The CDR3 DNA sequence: TGTGCCAGCAGTGATCGGGGGACAGGGAGGCATGGCTACACCTTC.